The subject of this entry is one T cell receptor beta chain. The entry originates in a study of blood T cell repertoires in COVID-19. Across the study: The United States, Italy and Spain were the sources of the acute and convalescent COVID-19 samples. Sample material is recorded as cDNA or gDNA derived from T cells, B-cell-depleted T cells, or PBMCs.

Authors' data handling: Amplification with reference gene primers provided the estimates of nucleated cell counts. The protocol was immunoSEQ multiplex PCR, while the TCRdb copy is restricted to in-frame clones and leaves out a portion. V and J calls and clone size are copied from that table; D and trimming were computed from the DNA. The sample contains roughly 440,000 clones, more than 70% of which appear only once. V lost 11 bases to trimming and J lost 5 bases, with 16 bases between them. There are 13 residues in the CDR3. Germline values: CDR1 MRHNA, CDR2 SNTAGT. While infection was still active, Seattle patients were enrolled and then followed longitudinally.

The rearrangement links TRBV6-4 to TRBJ1-5, with D unclear. The sample was peripheral blood. This clonotype was sampled from a woman in her fifties or sixties with COVID-19, enrolled during active disease. CDR3 amino acids: CAALGRGYQPQHF. DNA for the CDR3: TGTGCCGCCCTAGGGAGAGGGTATCAGCCCCAGCATTTT.